This T cell receptor beta chain was sequenced for a study of cytomegalovirus exposure and HLA in healthy donors. PCR amplification relied on 60 Vbeta primers (plus 13 Jbeta primers). The protocol was immunoSEQ multiplex PCR, while the TCRdb copy is restricted to in-frame clones and leaves out a portion. The profile shows roughly 190,000 clones, about four fifths of them singletons. The V gene end was trimmed by 2 bases and the J gene end by 7 bases; junction bases not matched to a gene: 9. CDR1 is SGHAT, CDR2 FQNNGV, per germline. The CDR3 extends over 15 amino acids. The sample comprised PBMCs. The clonotype originates from a man aged 40-49 years in good health and CMV-seropositive. The chain has TRBV11-2 and TRBJ2-3; 7 positions match TRBD2. In nucleotides, the CDR3 is TGTGCCAGCAGCTTAAAGGAGACTAGCAGTAATACGCAGTATTTT. Protein sequence: CASSLKETSSNTQYF.